This TCR beta chain was identified during a study of shared clonotypes between healthy human individuals (dated by TCRdb to 2020 to 2021). About the investigation overall: The cohort included three men and a couple of women between 18 and 49 years of age. To increase sequencing depth and limit assay-specific biases, TCR repertoire library preparation and sequencing were carried out by different laboratories using diverse techniques. The study deeply sequenced blood TCR repertoires of about 5 healthy adults to estimate repertoire size and the extent of clonotype sharing between individuals. For each donor, three plates each were used for CD4 naive and CD4 memory, two plates were used for CD8 naive, and one plate was used for CD8 memory. Each donor's leukapheresis produced roughly between about 0.8 and 8.9 billion PBMCs. The investigation overall reported the following: Sharing across a few donors was observed for around 5% of naive CD4, over 3% of naive CD8, 2.3% of memory CD4, and less than 0.45% of memory CD8 clonotypes. Pairwise subsampling led to the expectation that sequencing depth would affect the degree of clonotype sharing among donors. Sampling was restricted to blood, and TCR repertoires in tissues likely differ from the TCR repertoires found in blood. Rarefaction of sorted-subset datasets indicated incomplete sequencing despite the large sequencing depth. The genetic and exposure-history diversity represented was limited by the small number of donors. Estimated clonotype richness was generally larger for naive than for memory subsets. Clonotypes shared by all four sorted-subset donors showed higher generation probabilities than non-shared clonotypes.

The donors were healthy, HIV-negative adults who had no recently reported acute infections or vaccinations. All donors were Caucasian adults living in Nashville, Tennessee, USA. Magnetic negative selection was used to enrich CD4+ T cells, after which naive cells were positively selected on CD45RA and the negative fraction became the memory subset. After blood collection by leukapheresis, PBMCs were isolated using Ficoll-Histopaque density gradient centrifugation and then cryopreserved in the vapor phase of liquid nitrogen. Analytical flow cytometry was used to check the purity and quantity of each magnetically sorted T cell population. Each sorted fraction had its genomic DNA isolated and then quantified by UV absorbance on a Nanodrop 2000c. Regarding this clone: Its antigen is currently not known. There are no base qualities to consult, and no much larger clone falls within one base. Within the sample, other DNA sequences also encode this same CDR3.

The CDR3 runs 15 residues from the cysteine to the phenylalanine. Solely the CDR3 DNA is kept, with 45 bases framed from the first base. V trim: 2 bases; J trim: 2 bases; unmatched bases: 3. For CDR1 and CDR2, the germline V gene lists KGHSH and LQKENI. TCR CDR3 regions were amplified from genomic DNA by multiplex PCR using the deep immunoSEQ assay. Extracted genomic DNA from each cell subset was distributed evenly across all wells of several immunoSEQ 96-well plates, and each plate was treated as a replicate. For sorted subsets, around 0.2 ug of genomic DNA, equivalent to around 29,000 T cell genomes, went into each replicate PCR. The purified libraries were quantified using a Qubit 3.0 fluorometer, sized with a Bioanalyzer 2100, and then quantified again using the KAPA Library Quantification kit. Every immunoSEQ 96-well plate was sequenced on a dedicated single-read 150-cycle Illumina NextSeq 550 flow cell. Turning to the authors' computational methods: Because the immunoSEQ output included only junctional sequences and no quality scores, the filtering could not be the same as the filtering used for full-length reads. Sequences were annotated with PyIR, a Python wrapper for IgBLAST v1.9, and V/J genes and CDR3 were assigned using IMGT germline references. Any read was removed if the V/J assignment was weak (E-value above 1e-6), the CDR3 was missing, or the read contained stop codons, out-of-frame junctions, or ambiguous translated residues. V3J clonotypes were defined as sequences sharing an identical inferred V gene, J gene, and CDR3 amino acid sequence. Percentage overlap between repertoires was calculated by dividing the number of shared unique clonotypes by the size of the smaller repertoire. RTK rarefaction, the Chao1 estimator, and Recon v2.1 estimates of unobserved clonotypes were used to assess repertoire richness. OLGA was used to compute generation probabilities for all TCRbeta clonotypes that the gDNA method yielded from a few donors. The source is immuneACCESS, and TCRdb retained only in-frame sequences with V and J called. Part of the clones is not carried over; for the studies checked, unresolved V genes explain less than half of this, and the remainder is unexplained. V and J calls and clone size are copied from that table; D and trimming were computed from the DNA. A total of around 2.1 million clones appear in this sample, more than 90% of them only once. The top ten clones comprise roughly 0.13% of the sample.

The chain is assembled from TRBV18 and TRBJ1-2; TRBD1 fits 9 bases in the junction. The TCR comes from a man younger than 35 in good health. The sequencing input was naive CD4+ T cells sorted from blood. The cell subset or site tag for this specimen amounts to: CD45RA+ positively selected. The nucleotide sequence reads TGTGCCAGCTCACCAACGGGACAGGGAAACTATGGCTACACCTTC. This codes for CASSPTGQGNYGYTF.